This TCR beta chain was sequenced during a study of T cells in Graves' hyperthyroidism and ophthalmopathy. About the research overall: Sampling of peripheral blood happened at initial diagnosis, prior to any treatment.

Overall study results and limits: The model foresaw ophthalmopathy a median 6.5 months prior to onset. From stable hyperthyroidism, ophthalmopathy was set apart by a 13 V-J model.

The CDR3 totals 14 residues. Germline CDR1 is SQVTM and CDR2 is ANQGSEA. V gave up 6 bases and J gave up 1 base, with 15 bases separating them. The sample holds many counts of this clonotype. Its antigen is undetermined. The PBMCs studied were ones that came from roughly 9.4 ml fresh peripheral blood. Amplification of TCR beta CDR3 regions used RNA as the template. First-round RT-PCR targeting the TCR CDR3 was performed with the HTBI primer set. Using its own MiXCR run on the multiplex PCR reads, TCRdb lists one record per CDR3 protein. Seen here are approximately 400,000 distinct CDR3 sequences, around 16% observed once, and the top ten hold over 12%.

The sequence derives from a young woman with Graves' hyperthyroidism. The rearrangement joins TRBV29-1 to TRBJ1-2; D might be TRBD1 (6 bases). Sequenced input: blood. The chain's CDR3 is CSVPQGSHNYGYTF. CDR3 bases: TGCAGCGTCCCACAGGGTTCCCATAACTATGGCTACACCTTC.